This TCR beta chain was sequenced for a study of CD4+ T cells in melanoma. The CDR3 contains 14 residues. J gave up 5 bases and V 6 bases, and 5 bases lay outside the gene matches. Germline CDR1 and CDR2: MNHEY and SVGAGI. Only in-frame clones appear in the TCRdb table, and some are missing; sequencing was by immunoSEQ multiplex PCR. The profile shows around 110,000 clones, around 92% of them singletons. The sequence was obtained from a human donor with melanoma. The gene calls are TRBV6-5 and TRBJ1-4, with 8 bases aligning to TRBD1. Sequences were obtained from peripheral blood. The CDR3 bases are TGTGCCAGCAGCCGACAGGGGACAAATGAAAAACTGTTTTTT. Residues: CASSRQGTNEKLFF.